The 27 T cell receptor beta chains below all came from one sample that was sequenced in a study of T-cell reconstitution after alpha-beta-depleted transplantation in children. A TCRbeta library incorporating unique molecular identifiers was prepared. TCRdb reprocessed the PCR reads via MiXCR and lists one record per CDR3 protein. Found here are hundreds of thousands of distinct CDR3 sequences, around 8.4% of them singletons; the top ten hold less than 40%. Sequences were derived from PBMCs, mostly from graft donor cells, sampled 360 days after TCRalphabeta/CD19-depleted stem cell transplant. These receptors were taken from a male patient under 10 years old who had a stem cell transplant for acute myeloid leukemia, so the T cells may come from the graft donor.

This clonotype was picked up many times. The chain combines TRBV29-1 with TRBJ2-7; TRBD1 agrees at 7 bases. This CDR3 comprises 14 residues. In germline, CDR1 is SQVTM, CDR2 ANQGSEA. The J segment lost 4 bases and the V segment lost 1 base, leaving 7 bases of the junction unmatched. Here the CDR3 reads CSVEAGTALYEQYV. In DNA form, the CDR3 reads TGCAGCGTTGAAGCCGGGACAGCATTATACGAGCAGTACGTC.

This clonotype was detected ten times or more. This chain joins TRBV11-1 and TRBJ2-7; the match to TRBD1 covers 8 bases. The CDR3 is 14 amino acids. Germline V gives CDR1 SGHAT, CDR2 FQDESV (reference sequence). V lost 6 bases and J lost 1; bases outside the gene matches: 5. CDR3 DNA sequence: TGTGCCAGCAGATCGGACAGGGAGTCCTACGAGCAGTACGTC. Its protein product is CASRSDRESYEQYV.

This clonotype was observed a handful of times. The chain uses TRBV5-1 and TRBJ2-5; TRBD2 matches 8 bases. The germline CDR1 and CDR2 sequences are SGHRS and YFSETQ. J gave up 0 bases and V 6 bases, and 7 bases lay outside the gene matches. This CDR3 is built from 15 residues. The CDR3 DNA reads TGCGCCAGCAACACAGGACTAGCAGACCAAGAGACCCAGTACTTC. Its translation: CASNTGLADQETQYF.

At least ten counts were recorded for this clonotype. The J gene is TRBJ2-5, the V gene TRBV29-1; D remains ambiguous. Trimming shortened V by 3 bases and J by 1 base, and 12 bases separated the two germline ends. Germline CDR1 SQVTM, CDR2 ANQGSEA. This CDR3 is built from 14 residues. CDR3 loop: CSVESGRFQETQYF. In DNA form, the CDR3 reads TGCAGCGTTGAGTCAGGCAGGTTCCAAGAGACCCAGTACTTC.

This chain joins TRBV11-2 and TRBJ2-3; TRBD2 is a possible D gene (5 bases). Germline CDR1 and CDR2: SGHAT and FQNNGV. The CDR3 is made up of 14 amino acids. Between the trimmed V and J ends, which lost 5 bases and 5 bases, there was a span of 14 bases. The CDR3 DNA is TGTGCCAGCAGCCCCTTCCGGGGTCTAGATACGCAGTATTTT. Translated: CASSPFRGLDTQYF.

The J gene is TRBJ2-5, the V gene TRBV7-2; no clear D gene. Germline V lookup: CDR1 SGHTA, CDR2 FQGNSA. CDR3 length: 13 amino acids. Trimming cost V 5 bases and J 3 bases, with 10 bases left between them. This CDR3 is CASSAITKETQYF. CDR3 DNA sequence: TGTGCCAGCAGCGCCATAACTAAAGAGACCCAGTACTTC.

The genes are TRBV27 and TRBJ2-7, with TRBD2 matching over 12 bases. With 2 bases clipped from V and 12 bases from J, the junction kept 14 bases outside the gene matches. Germline values: CDR1 MNHEY, CDR2 SMNVEV (reference sequence). The CDR3 is made up of 16 amino acids. Here the CDR3 DNA reads TGTGCCAGCAGTTTACCCTTGGCCCGACCGACTAGCGGGAGGTACTTC. It yields the protein CASSLPLARPTSGRYF.

V usage is TRBV7-9 and J usage is TRBJ2-7; 7 nucleotides agree with TRBD1. Germline CDR1 is SEHNR and CDR2 is FQNEAQ (reference sequence). This CDR3 comprises 14 residues. With 6 bases clipped from V and 0 bases from J, the junction kept 5 bases outside the gene matches. The DNA of the CDR3 is TGTGCCAGCAGACCCGACAGGGCCTCCTACGAGCAGTACTTC. It codes for CASRPDRASYEQYF.

This clonotype was seen only a few times. The chain has TRBV7-8 and TRBJ2-7; 7 bases align to TRBD2. The CDR3 is 14 residues long. Trimming removed 3 bases from V and 3 bases from J; junction bases left unmatched: 5. CDR1 SGHVS and CDR2 FQNEAQ come from the germline V gene. Here the CDR3 reads CASSFGGDLYEQYF. CDR3 in DNA: TGTGCCAGCAGCTTTGGGGGGGATCTCTACGAGCAGTACTTC.

This clonotype has at least ten counts. The V gene is TRBV6-2 or TRBV6-3, the J gene TRBJ2-1; TRBD2 matches at 12 bases. Trimming removed 7 bases from V and 2 bases from J; junction bases left unmatched: 6. CDR1 MNHEY and CDR2 SVGEGT come from the germline V gene. CDR3 length: 16 residues. The CDR3 sequence is CASNRLAGVPYNEQFF. The CDR3 DNA reads TGTGCCAGCAATCGACTAGCGGGAGTACCCTACAATGAGCAGTTCTTC.

This chain uses TRBV12-3 or TRBV12-4 with TRBJ2-7; no reliable D call. V was pared by 0 bases and J by 0 bases, with 3 bases between. CDR3 size: 13 residues. The CDR3 DNA follows: TGTGCCAGCAGTTTAGCTATCTCCTACGAGCAGTACGTC. Amino acids: CASSLAISYEQYV.

The V gene is TRBV4-3, the J gene TRBJ2-3; D unclear. Trimming removed 0 bases from V and 2 bases from J, with 15 bases in between. Germline CDR1 is LGHNA and CDR2 is YSLEER. This CDR3 is 17 amino acids long. CDR3 region: CASSQDETPRLTDTQYF. CDR3 coding DNA: TGCGCCAGCAGCCAAGATGAGACTCCAAGGCTCACAGATACGCAGTATTTT.

This clonotype was detected ten times or more. V gene TRBV12-3 or TRBV12-4 combines with J gene TRBJ1-1, with a possible D match to TRBD1 (5 bases). Trimming pared 3 bases from V and 4 bases from J, leaving 12 bases between. CDR3 size: 14 residues. The CDR3 loop reads CASSFREGSTEAFF. The DNA for the CDR3 is TGTGCCAGCAGTTTTCGGGAGGGGAGCACTGAAGCTTTCTTT.

This clonotype was picked up many times. The chain carries TRBV29-1 and TRBJ2-3; D is unresolved. This CDR3 is 11 amino acids long. Trimming removed 5 bases from V and 11 bases from J, with 14 bases in between. From germline, CDR1 is SQVTM and CDR2 ANQGSEA. DNA for the CDR3: TGCAGCGTTTTTCGGCCCGAGAGGCAGTATTTT. Encoded protein: CSVFRPERQYF.

The V gene is TRBV5-1, the J gene TRBJ2-3; 9 positions agree with TRBD1. Germline V gives CDR1 SGHRS, CDR2 YFSETQ. The V segment lost 3 bases and the J segment 4 bases; nucleotides outside the gene matches: 6. CDR3 length equals 15 residues. CDR3 sequence (DNA): TGCGCCAGCAGCTGGGACAGGGTAGTCGCAGATACGCAGTATTTT. It codes for CASSWDRVVADTQYF.

This clonotype was counted many times. The chain is built from TRBV5-1 and TRBJ2-7; the D gene is possibly TRBD1 (5 bases). V was cut by 5 bases and J by 0 bases, with 9 bases left in between. The germline CDR1 and CDR2 sequences are SGHRS and YFSETQ. The CDR3 is 13 amino acids. CDR3 bases: TGCGCCAGCAGGTCAGGGTACTCCTACGAGCAGTACTTC. Residues: CASRSGYSYEQYF.

V and J are TRBV5-5 and TRBJ2-1; 11 positions match TRBD2. The CDR3 runs 16 residues. V trimming: 2 bases; J trimming: 4 bases; junction bases outside the gene matches: 5. Germline V gene lookup returns CDR1 SGHKS and CDR2 YYEKEE (reference sequence). The CDR3, as DNA: TGTGCCAGCAGCTTTGTAGCGGGAGGGTCTTACAATGAGCAGTTCTTC. Translating gives CASSFVAGGSYNEQFF.

This clonotype was recorded at least ten times. The genes are TRBV5-6 and TRBJ2-1; 8 nucleotides align to TRBD1. The V and J ends lost 0 bases and 5 bases, in that order; junction bases with no gene match: 7. CDR3 length: 16 residues. Germline CDR1 is SGHDT and CDR2 is YYEEEE. The CDR3 nucleotides are TGTGCCAGCAGCTTGGCCCGACAGGGGCGTCACAATGAGCAGTTCTTC. Translating gives CASSLARQGRHNEQFF.

V is TRBV24-1 and J is TRBJ2-5, with 9 bases fitting TRBD2. The CDR3 has 16 amino acids. Germline CDR1 reads KGHDR; CDR2 reads SFDVKD. V lost 1 base, J lost 5 bases, and 7 bases stayed unmatched. CDR3 sequence: CATSDFAGGPRETQYF. CDR3 nucleotides: TGTGCCACCAGTGATTTTGCGGGGGGGCCTCGTGAGACCCAGTACTTC.

This clonotype was observed a few times. The rearrangement uses TRBV7-6 and TRBJ2-2; D remains ambiguous. Germline V gene sequence: CDR1 SGHVS, CDR2 FNYEAQ. Trimming removed 5 bases from V and 6 bases from J, with 19 bases in between. The length of the CDR3 is 16 residues. Here the CDR3 reads CASSPLNPLSSGELFF. CDR3 bases: TGTGCCAGCAGCCCCCTCAACCCCCTTTCCTCCGGGGAGCTGTTTTTT. Combining the CDR3 with reference TRBV7-6 and TRBJ2-2 gives the whole variable domain GAGVSQSPRYKVTKRGQDVALRCDPISGHVSLYWYRQALGQGPEFLTYFNYEAQQDKSGLPNDRFSAERPEGSISTLTIQRTEQRDSAMYRCASSPLNPLSSGELFFGEGSRLTVL.

This clonotype was detected only a few times. The V call is TRBV7-7, the J call TRBJ2-1, with D tentatively TRBD2 (6 bases). Germline assignment: CDR1 SSHAT and CDR2 FNYEAQ (reference sequence). Trimming shortened V by 3 bases and J by 5 bases, and 11 bases separated the two germline ends. This CDR3 contains 14 residues. The CDR3 region has the DNA TGTGCCAGCAGCTTTGGGTCTAGCGACAATGAGCAGTTCTTC. It yields the protein CASSFGSSDNEQFF.

This clonotype has just a few counts. The chain carries TRBV9 and TRBJ2-3, with TRBD2 matching over 8 bases. Per the germline V gene, CDR1 is SGDLS and CDR2 is YYNGEE. V was pared by 6 bases and J by 0 bases, with 3 bases of the junction left unmatched. The CDR3 totals 14 residues. CDR3 protein: CASTSGSSTDTQYF. For the CDR3, the DNA is TGTGCCAGCACAAGCGGGAGCAGCACAGATACGCAGTATTTT.

This clonotype showed up many times. The chain uses TRBV12-3 or TRBV12-4 and TRBJ1-1; D call uncertain. This CDR3 is built from 11 residues. Trimming cost V 5 bases and J 7 bases, with 8 bases left between them. CDR3 in DNA: TGTGCCAGCAGTACCTCAAATGAAGCTTTCTTT. This sequence encodes CASSTSNEAFF.

This clonotype was observed many times. This sequence joins TRBV7-9 and TRBJ2-7; TRBD2 matches 7 bases. The CDR3 consists of 13 residues. CDR1 and CDR2 from the germline V gene are SEHNR and FQNEAQ (reference sequence). V lost 8 bases to trimming and J lost 2 bases; unmatched junction nucleotides: 6. CDR3: CASRLAGAYEQYF. The CDR3 DNA is TGTGCCAGCCGACTAGCCGGAGCCTACGAGCAGTACTTC.

This chain uses TRBV3-1 with TRBJ2-7, with D possibly matching TRBD1 (6 bases). The V gene's germline CDR1 is LGHDT and CDR2 YNNKEL (reference sequence). The CDR3 contains 13 residues. V was cut by 4 bases and J by 9 bases, with 16 bases left in between. As DNA, the CDR3 is TGTGCCAGCAGCCTCCAGACCGGGACACGGCAGTACGTC. Its translation: CASSLQTGTRQYV.

The chain is built from TRBV6-1 and TRBJ2-1; no clear D gene. Trimming shortened V by 5 bases and J by 9 bases, and 17 bases separated the two germline ends. The germline CDR1 and CDR2 sequences are MNHNS and SASEGT. The CDR3 spans 14 residues. The chain's CDR3 is CASSTPLMQTEQFF. The CDR3 region has the DNA TGTGCCAGCAGTACGCCCCTTATGCAGACTGAGCAGTTCTTC.

This clonotype was picked up many times. V and J are TRBV25-1 and TRBJ2-7; D perhaps matches TRBD2 (5 bases). V lost 5 bases, J lost 2 bases, and 13 bases lay in between. CDR1 is MGHDK, CDR2 SYGVNS, per germline. The length of the CDR3 is 14 residues. The CDR3 nucleotides are TGTGCCAGCAGTTGGACCGGACTCGCCTACGAGCAGTACTTC. Its protein is CASSWTGLAYEQYF.